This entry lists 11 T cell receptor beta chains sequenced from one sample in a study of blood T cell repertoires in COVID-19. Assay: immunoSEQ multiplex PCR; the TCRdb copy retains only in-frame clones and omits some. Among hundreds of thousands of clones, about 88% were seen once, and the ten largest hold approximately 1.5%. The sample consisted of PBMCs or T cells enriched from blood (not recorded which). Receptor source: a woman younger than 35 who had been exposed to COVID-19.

The CDR3 DNA is TGTGCCAGCAGCCTGCCCGGGGGGCCGTATAACACTGAAGCTTTCTTT. As protein: CASSLPGGPYNTEAFF. J is TRBJ1-1 and V is TRBV5-6; tentative D call: TRBD1 (6 bases). The CDR3 loop spans 16 amino acids. V lost 4 bases and J 2 bases, leaving 18 bases between the germline ends. Germline-derived CDR1 and CDR2 are SGHDT and YYEEEE.

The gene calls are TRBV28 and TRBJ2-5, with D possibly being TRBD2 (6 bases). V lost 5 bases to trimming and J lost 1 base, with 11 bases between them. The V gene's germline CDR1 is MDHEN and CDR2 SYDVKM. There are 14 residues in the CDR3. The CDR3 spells CASSPPGLQETQYF. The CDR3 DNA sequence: TGTGCCAGCAGTCCCCCGGGACTCCAAGAGACCCAGTACTTC.

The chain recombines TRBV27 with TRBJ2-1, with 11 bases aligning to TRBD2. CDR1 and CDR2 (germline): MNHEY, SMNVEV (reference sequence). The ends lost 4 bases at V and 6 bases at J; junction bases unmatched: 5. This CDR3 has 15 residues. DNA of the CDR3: TGTGCCAGCAGTTGGGGACTAGCGGTCGTCAATGAGCAGTTCTTC. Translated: CASSWGLAVVNEQFF.

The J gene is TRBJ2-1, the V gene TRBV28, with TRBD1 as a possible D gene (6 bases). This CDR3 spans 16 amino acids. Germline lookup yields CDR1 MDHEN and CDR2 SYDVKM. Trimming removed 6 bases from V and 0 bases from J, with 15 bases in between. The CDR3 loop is CASSPRGLSSYNEQFF. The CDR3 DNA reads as TGTGCCAGCAGCCCTAGGGGGTTGAGCTCCTACAATGAGCAGTTCTTC. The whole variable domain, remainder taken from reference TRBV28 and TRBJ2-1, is DVKVTQSSRYLVKRTGEKVFLECVQDMDHENMFWYRQDPGLGLRLIYFSYDVKMKEKGDIPEGYSVSREKKERFSLILESASTNQTSMYLCASSPRGLSSYNEQFFGPGTRLTVL.

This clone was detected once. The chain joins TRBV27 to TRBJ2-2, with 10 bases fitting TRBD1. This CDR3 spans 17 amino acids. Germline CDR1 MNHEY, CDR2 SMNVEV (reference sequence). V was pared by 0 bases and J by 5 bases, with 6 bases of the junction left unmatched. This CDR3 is CASSLSRQGARTGELFF. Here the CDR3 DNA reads TGTGCCAGCAGTTTATCGAGACAGGGGGCCCGGACCGGGGAGCTGTTTTTT.

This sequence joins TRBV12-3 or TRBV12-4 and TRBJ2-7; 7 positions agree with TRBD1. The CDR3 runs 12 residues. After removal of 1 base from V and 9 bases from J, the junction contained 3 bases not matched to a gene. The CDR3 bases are TGTGCCAGCAGTTTAGAGGGGGCTGGGCAGTACTTC. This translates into CASSLEGAGQYF.

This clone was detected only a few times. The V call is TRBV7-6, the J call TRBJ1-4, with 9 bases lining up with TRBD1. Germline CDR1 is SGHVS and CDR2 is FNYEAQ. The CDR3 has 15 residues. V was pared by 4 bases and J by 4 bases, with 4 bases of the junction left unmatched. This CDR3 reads CASSSRDRVNEKLFF. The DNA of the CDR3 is TGTGCCAGCAGCTCCCGGGACAGGGTTAATGAAAAACTGTTTTTT. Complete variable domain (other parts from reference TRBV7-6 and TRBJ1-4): GAGVSQSPRYKVTKRGQDVALRCDPISGHVSLYWYRQALGQGPEFLTYFNYEAQQDKSGLPNDRFSAERPEGSISTLTIQRTEQRDSAMYRCASSSRDRVNEKLFFGSGTQLSVL.

The DNA for the CDR3 is TGTGCCAGCACCCGAGGGGGGGCCACCTACGAGCAGTACTTC. It encodes CASTRGGATYEQYF. The chain employs TRBV28 and TRBJ2-7, with TRBD2 as a possible D gene (7 bases). The V end lost 7 bases, the J end lost 2 bases, and 15 bases lay between the germline ends. This CDR3 has 14 amino acids. Germline CDR1 is MDHEN and CDR2 is SYDVKM.

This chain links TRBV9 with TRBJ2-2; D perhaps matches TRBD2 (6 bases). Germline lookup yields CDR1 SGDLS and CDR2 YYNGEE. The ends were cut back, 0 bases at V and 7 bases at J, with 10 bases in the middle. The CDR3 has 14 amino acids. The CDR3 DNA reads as TGTGCCAGCAGCGTAGTAGGCGGGGTCGGGGAGCTGTTTTTT. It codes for CASSVVGGVGELFF.

The CDR3 here is CASSPGGSLGPEAFF. For the CDR3, the DNA is TGTGCCAGCAGCCCGGGGGGCAGTTTAGGTCCCGAAGCTTTCTTT. The V gene is TRBV11-2, the J gene TRBJ1-1; weak D call: TRBD1 (6 bases). V lost 5 bases and J 8 bases, leaving 21 bases between the germline ends. CDR3 length: 15 amino acids. CDR1 is SGHAT and CDR2 is FQNNGV in the germline V gene.

The CDR3 loop is CSVGQGIDQPQHF. The CDR3 bases are TGCAGCGTCGGACAGGGAATCGATCAGCCCCAGCATTTT. The chain uses TRBV29-1 and TRBJ1-5, with 8 positions matching TRBD1. This CDR3 is 13 amino acids long. V shed 6 bases, J shed 5 bases, and the junction held 6 bases outside the gene matches. The germline gives CDR1 SQVTM, CDR2 ANQGSEA.